This T cell receptor beta chain originates from a study of T cells and Merkel cell carcinoma outcomes (dated by TCRdb to the early 2020s). For context, the study as a whole: The tumor T-cell repertoire, together with T-cell density, was examined as a predictor of clinical outcome in patients with Merkel cell carcinoma. Broad study findings and their caveats: T-cell repertoire features combined with T-cell density were reported to predict clinical outcomes in Merkel cell carcinoma patients.

In the germline V gene, CDR1 corresponds to MNHNS and CDR2 to SASEGT. From cysteine to phenylalanine, the CDR3 is 13 amino acids long. The read is trimmed to its CDR3 DNA, 39 bases read in frame from base 1. Deletion took 5 bases off V and 1 base off J, with a span of 8 bases between the germline ends. The library was prepared using the immunoSEQ multiplex PCR assay. Imported from immuneACCESS, the table was reduced by TCRdb to in-frame sequences with V and J called. These copies leave out some clones; in studies compared against another copy, an unresolved V gene accounts for under half, and the cause of the remainder is not known. The sample table lists 12,000 or so clones, around 95% of them with a count of one. Of the sample, about 0.94% falls within the top ten clones. The samples were obtained from people who had Merkel cell carcinoma. With regard to this clone: Which antigen it targets is not known. It has no much larger one-base neighbor in the sample; base qualities were not kept.

The V and J segments used are TRBV6-1 and TRBJ1-2; TRBD1 is a weak D gene call, 5 bases matching. Specimen: tumor tissue from Merkel cell carcinoma. This receptor was taken from a human donor with Merkel cell carcinoma. CDR3 reads: CASSPTVNYGYTF. In nucleotide form, the sequence is TGTGCCAGCAGTCCGACAGTTAACTATGGCTACACCTTC.